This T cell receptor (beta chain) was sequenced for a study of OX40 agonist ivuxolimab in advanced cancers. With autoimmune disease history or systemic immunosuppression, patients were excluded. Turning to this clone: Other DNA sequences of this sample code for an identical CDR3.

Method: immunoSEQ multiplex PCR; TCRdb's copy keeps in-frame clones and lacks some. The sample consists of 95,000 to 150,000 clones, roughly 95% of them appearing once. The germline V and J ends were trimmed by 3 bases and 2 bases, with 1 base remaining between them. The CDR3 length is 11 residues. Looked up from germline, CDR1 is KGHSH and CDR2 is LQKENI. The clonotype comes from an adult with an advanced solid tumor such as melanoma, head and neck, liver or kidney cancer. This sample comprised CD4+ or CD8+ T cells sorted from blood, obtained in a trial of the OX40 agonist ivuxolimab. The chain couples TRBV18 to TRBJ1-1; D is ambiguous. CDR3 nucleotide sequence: TGTGCCAGCTCACCTAACACTGAAGCTTTCTTT. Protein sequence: CASSPNTEAFF.